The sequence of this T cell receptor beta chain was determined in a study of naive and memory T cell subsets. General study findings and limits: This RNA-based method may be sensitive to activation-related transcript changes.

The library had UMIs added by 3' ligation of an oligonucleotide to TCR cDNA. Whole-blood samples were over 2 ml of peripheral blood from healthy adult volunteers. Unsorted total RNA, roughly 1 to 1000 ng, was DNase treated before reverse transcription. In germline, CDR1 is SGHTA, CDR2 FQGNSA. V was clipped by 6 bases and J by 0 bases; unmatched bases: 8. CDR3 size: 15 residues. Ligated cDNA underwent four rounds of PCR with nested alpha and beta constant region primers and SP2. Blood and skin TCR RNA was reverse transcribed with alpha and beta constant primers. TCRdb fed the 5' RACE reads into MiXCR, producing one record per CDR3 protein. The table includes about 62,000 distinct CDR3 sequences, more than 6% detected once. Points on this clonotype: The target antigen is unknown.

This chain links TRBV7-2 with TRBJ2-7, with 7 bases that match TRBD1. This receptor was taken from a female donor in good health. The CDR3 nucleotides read TGTGCCAGCAGTTCGGGACAGCCCGGCTCCTACGAGCAGTACTTC. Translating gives CASSSGQPGSYEQYF. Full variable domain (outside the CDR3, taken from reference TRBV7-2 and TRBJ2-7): GAGVSQSPSNKVTEKGKDVELRCDPISGHTALYWYRQSLGQGLEFLIYFQGNSAPDKSGLPSDRFSAERTGGSVSTLTIQRTQQEDSAVYLCASSSGQPGSYEQYFGPGTRLTVT.